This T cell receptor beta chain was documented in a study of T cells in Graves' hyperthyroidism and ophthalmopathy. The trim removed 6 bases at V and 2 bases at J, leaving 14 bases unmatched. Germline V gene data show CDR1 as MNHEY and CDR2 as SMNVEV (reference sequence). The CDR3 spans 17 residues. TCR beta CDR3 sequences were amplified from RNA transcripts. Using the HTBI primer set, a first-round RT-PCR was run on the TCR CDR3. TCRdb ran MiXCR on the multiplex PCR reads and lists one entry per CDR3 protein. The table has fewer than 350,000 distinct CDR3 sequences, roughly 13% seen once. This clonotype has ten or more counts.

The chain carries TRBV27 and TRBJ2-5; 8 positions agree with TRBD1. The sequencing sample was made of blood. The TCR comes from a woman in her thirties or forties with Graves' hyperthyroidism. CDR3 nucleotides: TGTGCCAGCAGCCCGACAGGGGTCCGTAGGGAACAAGAGACCCAGTACTTC. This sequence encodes CASSPTGVRREQETQYF.